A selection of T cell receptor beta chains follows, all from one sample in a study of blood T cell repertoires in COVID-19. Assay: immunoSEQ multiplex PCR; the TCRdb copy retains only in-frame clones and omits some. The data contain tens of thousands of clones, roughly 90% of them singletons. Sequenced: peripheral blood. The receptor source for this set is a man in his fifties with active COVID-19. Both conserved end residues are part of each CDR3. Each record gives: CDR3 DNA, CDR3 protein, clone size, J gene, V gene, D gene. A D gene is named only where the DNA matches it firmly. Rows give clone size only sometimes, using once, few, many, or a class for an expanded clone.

cdr3_nt: TGTGCCAGCAGCTTAGGACAGGGGAGGGGAGAGACCCAGTACTTC
cdr3_aa: CASSLGQGRGETQYF
clone_size: NA
j_call: TRBJ2-5
v_call: TRBV5-8
d_call: TRBD1

cdr3_nt: TGTGCCAGCAGCCCAAGACAGGGGAAGTCCGGGGAGCTGTTTTTT
cdr3_aa: CASSPRQGKSGELFF
clone_size: NA
j_call: TRBJ2-2
v_call: TRBV11-3
d_call: TRBD1

cdr3_nt: TGTGCCAGCAGTATGGGACAGGGAGTAGGCACCGGGGAGCTGTTTTTT
cdr3_aa: CASSMGQGVGTGELFF
clone_size: once
j_call: TRBJ2-2
v_call: TRBV28
d_call: TRBD1

cdr3_nt: TGTGCCAGCAGTCCCAGGGACAGGGTCTTTGAGCAGTTCTTC
cdr3_aa: CASSPRDRVFEQFF
clone_size: NA
j_call: TRBJ2-1
v_call: TRBV27
d_call: TRBD1

cdr3_nt: TGTGCCAGCACCCCACGGGGAAGGGGCACAGATACGCAGTATTTT
cdr3_aa: CASTPRGRGTDTQYF
clone_size: few
j_call: TRBJ2-3
v_call: TRBV6-2/TRBV6-3
d_call: NA

cdr3_nt: TGCGCCAGCAGCGGGGGACAGGGGGCGTTTGGCTACACCTTC
cdr3_aa: CASSGGQGAFGYTF
clone_size: NA
j_call: TRBJ1-2
v_call: TRBV5-1
d_call: TRBD1

cdr3_nt: TGTGCCAGCAAACTTCAGGGGGCTGGCGAAAAACTGTTTTTT
cdr3_aa: CASKLQGAGEKLFF
clone_size: NA
j_call: TRBJ1-4
v_call: TRBV27
d_call: TRBD1

cdr3_nt: TGCGCCAGCAGCCAGGGACAGGCGAACACTGAAGCTTTCTTT
cdr3_aa: CASSQGQANTEAFF
clone_size: NA
j_call: TRBJ1-1
v_call: TRBV5-1
d_call: TRBD1

cdr3_nt: TGTGCCAGTAGTATTCAGGGAGGGTTAGGCTACACCTTC
cdr3_aa: CASSIQGGLGYTF
clone_size: NA
j_call: TRBJ1-2
v_call: TRBV19
d_call: NA

cdr3_nt: TGTGCCAGCAGCTTGGTCAGGGTGAACACTGAAGCTTTCTTT
cdr3_aa: CASSLVRVNTEAFF
clone_size: NA
j_call: TRBJ1-1
v_call: TRBV5-5
d_call: NA

cdr3_nt: TGTGCCAGCAATAACAGGCGAATCTCCTACGAGCAGTACTTC
cdr3_aa: CASNNRRISYEQYF
clone_size: few
j_call: TRBJ2-7
v_call: TRBV11-3
d_call: NA

cdr3_nt: TGCGCCAGCAGCATCTCCGGGGACAGTAACTATGGCTACACCTTC
cdr3_aa: CASSISGDSNYGYTF
clone_size: NA
j_call: TRBJ1-2
v_call: TRBV5-1
d_call: TRBD1

cdr3_nt: TGTGCCAGCAGTTACTCGATCCTAAGCGGGGTTAGCTCCTACGAGCAGTACTTC
cdr3_aa: CASSYSILSGVSSYEQYF
clone_size: NA
j_call: TRBJ2-7
v_call: TRBV6-2/TRBV6-3
d_call: TRBD2

cdr3_nt: TGTGCCAGCAGCCCCCAGAGGGGGCAAAGGTATGGCTACACCTTC
cdr3_aa: CASSPQRGQRYGYTF
clone_size: NA
j_call: TRBJ1-2
v_call: TRBV5-5
d_call: TRBD1

cdr3_nt: TGTGCCAGCGGCCGGGACTTTACTAGAGAGCAGTACTTC
cdr3_aa: CASGRDFTREQYF
clone_size: NA
j_call: TRBJ2-7
v_call: TRBV2
d_call: NA

cdr3_nt: TGTGCCAGCAGTTTGGGCATATACAACTATGGCTACACCTTC
cdr3_aa: CASSLGIYNYGYTF
clone_size: NA
j_call: TRBJ1-2
v_call: TRBV27
d_call: NA

cdr3_nt: TGCGCCAGCAGCCAACTCCGGGGCACAGATACGCAGTATTTT
cdr3_aa: CASSQLRGTDTQYF
clone_size: NA
j_call: TRBJ2-3
v_call: TRBV4-3
d_call: NA

cdr3_nt: TGTGCCAGCAGCGACGGGAGTACGCAGTATTTT
cdr3_aa: CASSDGSTQYF
clone_size: NA
j_call: TRBJ2-3
v_call: TRBV9
d_call: NA

cdr3_nt: TGCGCCACCGAGGATAGCAATCAGCCCCAGCATTTT
cdr3_aa: CATEDSNQPQHF
clone_size: few
j_call: TRBJ1-5
v_call: TRBV5-1
d_call: NA

cdr3_nt: TGTGCCATCAGTCTGGGGACTAGCGGGGCTTACGAGCAGTACTTC
cdr3_aa: CAISLGTSGAYEQYF
clone_size: NA
j_call: TRBJ2-7
v_call: TRBV10-3
d_call: TRBD2

cdr3_nt: TGTGCCAGCAGCTCGTCTTCCCGGGACAGGATTTACAATGAGCAGTTCTTC
cdr3_aa: CASSSSSRDRIYNEQFF
clone_size: once
j_call: TRBJ2-1
v_call: TRBV11-3
d_call: TRBD1

cdr3_nt: TGTGCCAGCAGCCGCCCGGGGGAAAATTCACCCCTCCACTTT
cdr3_aa: CASSRPGENSPLHF
clone_size: many
j_call: TRBJ1-6
v_call: TRBV3-1/TRBV3-2
d_call: NA

cdr3_nt: TGCAGTGCTGCCGGCTATGGCTACACCTTC
cdr3_aa: CSAAGYGYTF
clone_size: NA
j_call: TRBJ1-2
v_call: TRBV20-1
d_call: NA

cdr3_nt: TGTGCCAGCAGGGTGGCGGGTGCCTACTTCGAGCAGTACTTC
cdr3_aa: CASRVAGAYFEQYF
clone_size: NA
j_call: TRBJ2-7
v_call: TRBV2
d_call: NA

cdr3_nt: TGTGCCAGCAGCTTGGGAGCGAGCACTGAAGCTTTCTTT
cdr3_aa: CASSLGASTEAFF
clone_size: NA
j_call: TRBJ1-1
v_call: TRBV7-6
d_call: NA

cdr3_nt: TGTGCCAGTAGTATCGGGACAGTTCGTAATCAGCCCCAGCATTTT
cdr3_aa: CASSIGTVRNQPQHF
clone_size: NA
j_call: TRBJ1-5
v_call: TRBV19
d_call: TRBD1

cdr3_nt: TGTGCCAGCAGCGCCAACAGGGGGCAAGTATCTGGGGCCAACGTCCTGACTTTC
cdr3_aa: CASSANRGQVSGANVLTF
clone_size: NA
j_call: TRBJ2-6
v_call: TRBV25-1
d_call: TRBD1

cdr3_nt: TGTGCCAGCAGCTCATCAGGGGGCTACGAGCAGTACTTC
cdr3_aa: CASSSSGGYEQYF
clone_size: NA
j_call: TRBJ2-7
v_call: TRBV7-2
d_call: TRBD1

cdr3_nt: TGTGCCACCAGCAGAGACCCCGGGTTGGTCGCCTACGAGCAGTACTTC
cdr3_aa: CATSRDPGLVAYEQYF
clone_size: NA
j_call: TRBJ2-7
v_call: TRBV15
d_call: NA

cdr3_nt: TGTGCCAGCAAACCCCGGGACAGGGCATCCTACGGGCAGTACTTC
cdr3_aa: CASKPRDRASYGQYF
clone_size: few
j_call: TRBJ2-7
v_call: TRBV5-6
d_call: TRBD1

cdr3_nt: TGTGCCAGTCGGCCCCGGGGGGGGGCGAACACCGGGGAGCTGTTTTTT
cdr3_aa: CASRPRGGANTGELFF
clone_size: NA
j_call: TRBJ2-2
v_call: TRBV19
d_call: TRBD2

cdr3_nt: TGTGCCAGCAGTGAAGTTGGGGCGCTTGGCTACACCTTC
cdr3_aa: CASSEVGALGYTF
clone_size: NA
j_call: TRBJ1-2
v_call: TRBV6-1
d_call: NA

cdr3_nt: TGCGCCAGCAGCCAAGACCTTTGGCGGGTGTTAACTAATGAAAAACTGTTTTTT
cdr3_aa: CASSQDLWRVLTNEKLFF
clone_size: NA
j_call: TRBJ1-4
v_call: TRBV4-3
d_call: NA

cdr3_nt: TGTGCCAGCAGCCCGGGGGAACTAGGTGTCAGGGAGCAGTTCTTC
cdr3_aa: CASSPGELGVREQFF
clone_size: NA
j_call: TRBJ2-1
v_call: TRBV7-2
d_call: NA

cdr3_nt: TGTGCCAGCAGCCAAGCTTTGGTCGGGGAGACCCAGTACTTC
cdr3_aa: CASSQALVGETQYF
clone_size: NA
j_call: TRBJ2-5
v_call: TRBV14
d_call: NA

cdr3_nt: TGCGCCAGCAGCCAAACTAGCGAGATTTACAATGAGCAGTTCTTC
cdr3_aa: CASSQTSEIYNEQFF
clone_size: few
j_call: TRBJ2-1
v_call: TRBV4-3
d_call: TRBD2

cdr3_nt: TGTGCCAGCAGTTCGCGACAGGGGGATTTGTATGGCTACACCTTC
cdr3_aa: CASSSRQGDLYGYTF
clone_size: NA
j_call: TRBJ1-2
v_call: TRBV6-2/TRBV6-3
d_call: TRBD1

cdr3_nt: TGTGCCAGCAGTCCACTTAGGGGACTCACCGGGGAGCTGTTTTTT
cdr3_aa: CASSPLRGLTGELFF
clone_size: NA
j_call: TRBJ2-2
v_call: TRBV27
d_call: NA

cdr3_nt: TGTGCCAGCAGCCAACCGACTAGCGGGGCCAAGAATGAGCAGTTCTTC
cdr3_aa: CASSQPTSGAKNEQFF
clone_size: few
j_call: TRBJ2-1
v_call: TRBV5-5
d_call: TRBD2

cdr3_nt: TGTGCCAGCAGCACCGGGACAGCGGGCTCCTACAATGAGCAGTTCTTC
cdr3_aa: CASSTGTAGSYNEQFF
clone_size: NA
j_call: TRBJ2-1
v_call: TRBV5-4
d_call: NA

cdr3_nt: TGTGCCAGCTCACCACCCTCCCAGGGGTCCGGGGAGCTGTTTTTT
cdr3_aa: CASSPPSQGSGELFF
clone_size: NA
j_call: TRBJ2-2
v_call: TRBV18
d_call: NA

cdr3_nt: TGTGCCAGCAGCTCGGCTTGGGGCACGGAGCTGTTCTATGGCTACACCTTC
cdr3_aa: CASSSAWGTELFYGYTF
clone_size: NA
j_call: TRBJ1-2
v_call: TRBV7-2
d_call: NA

cdr3_nt: TGTGCCACCAGCAGGATAGCGGGAGGACGACCCCCAATGACAGAGCAGTTCTTC
cdr3_aa: CATSRIAGGRPPMTEQFF
clone_size: NA
j_call: TRBJ2-1
v_call: TRBV15
d_call: TRBD2

cdr3_nt: TGTGCCAGCCTAACCGACAGGGACTACAATGAGCAGTTCTTC
cdr3_aa: CASLTDRDYNEQFF
clone_size: once
j_call: TRBJ2-1
v_call: TRBV6-6
d_call: TRBD1

cdr3_nt: TGTGCCATCGGGGGACAGAACAACAATGAGCAGTTCTTC
cdr3_aa: CAIGGQNNNEQFF
clone_size: NA
j_call: TRBJ2-1
v_call: TRBV10-3
d_call: TRBD1

cdr3_nt: TGCAGCGTTCCAGGGGCCCGGGGCCTTTTGGGCTATGGCTACACCTTC
cdr3_aa: CSVPGARGLLGYGYTF
clone_size: NA
j_call: TRBJ1-2
v_call: TRBV29-1
d_call: NA

cdr3_nt: TGCGCCAGCAGCGTGGGACAGGGTGGATCTGGCTACACCTTC
cdr3_aa: CASSVGQGGSGYTF
clone_size: once
j_call: TRBJ1-2
v_call: TRBV5-1
d_call: TRBD1

cdr3_nt: TGTGCCAGCAGCTTAGTCCCGGAGTCGAACAATGAGCAGTTCTTC
cdr3_aa: CASSLVPESNNEQFF
clone_size: NA
j_call: TRBJ2-1
v_call: TRBV7-9
d_call: NA

cdr3_nt: TGTGCCAGCAGCGCGGGCGGGGGTTCGGGGGAGCAGTACTTC
cdr3_aa: CASSAGGGSGEQYF
clone_size: NA
j_call: TRBJ2-7
v_call: TRBV9
d_call: TRBD2

cdr3_nt: TGTGCCAGCAGGCCGGGACTAGCGGGCGGAGGCCTCTCCTTC
cdr3_aa: CASRPGLAGGGLSF
clone_size: once
j_call: TRBJ2-7
v_call: TRBV11-2
d_call: TRBD2

cdr3_nt: TGTGCCAGTAGTAAGCGGACGGATGAGCAGTTCTTC
cdr3_aa: CASSKRTDEQFF
clone_size: NA
j_call: TRBJ2-1
v_call: TRBV19
d_call: NA

cdr3_nt: TGTGCCAGCAGCGCCGATAGCGGGGCCACAGATACGCAGTATTTT
cdr3_aa: CASSADSGATDTQYF
clone_size: NA
j_call: TRBJ2-3
v_call: TRBV9
d_call: TRBD2

cdr3_nt: TGTGCCAGCAGGGCCTTTAAAAATGAAAAACTGTTTTTT
cdr3_aa: CASRAFKNEKLFF
clone_size: NA
j_call: TRBJ1-4
v_call: TRBV2
d_call: NA

cdr3_nt: TGTGCCAGCAGAGGAACAGGGGGCTCCTACGAGCAGTACTTC
cdr3_aa: CASRGTGGSYEQYF
clone_size: NA
j_call: TRBJ2-7
v_call: TRBV7-9
d_call: TRBD1

cdr3_nt: TGCGCCAGCGATTACGGGGGGTATGGCTACACCTTC
cdr3_aa: CASDYGGYGYTF
clone_size: NA
j_call: TRBJ1-2
v_call: TRBV5-1
d_call: NA

cdr3_nt: TGTGCCAGCAGCTTAGCCGGCACCGGGGAGCTGTTTTTT
cdr3_aa: CASSLAGTGELFF
clone_size: NA
j_call: TRBJ2-2
v_call: TRBV7-8
d_call: NA

cdr3_nt: TGTGCCAGCAGCTTATCCCAGTTTTCACCCCTCCACTTT
cdr3_aa: CASSLSQFSPLHF
clone_size: NA
j_call: TRBJ1-6
v_call: TRBV7-3
d_call: NA

cdr3_nt: TGCGCCAGCAGCCAAGATAGGCGGGGTATCTCAGTGAGTGAAAAACTGTTTTTT
cdr3_aa: CASSQDRRGISVSEKLFF
clone_size: NA
j_call: TRBJ1-4
v_call: TRBV4-1
d_call: NA